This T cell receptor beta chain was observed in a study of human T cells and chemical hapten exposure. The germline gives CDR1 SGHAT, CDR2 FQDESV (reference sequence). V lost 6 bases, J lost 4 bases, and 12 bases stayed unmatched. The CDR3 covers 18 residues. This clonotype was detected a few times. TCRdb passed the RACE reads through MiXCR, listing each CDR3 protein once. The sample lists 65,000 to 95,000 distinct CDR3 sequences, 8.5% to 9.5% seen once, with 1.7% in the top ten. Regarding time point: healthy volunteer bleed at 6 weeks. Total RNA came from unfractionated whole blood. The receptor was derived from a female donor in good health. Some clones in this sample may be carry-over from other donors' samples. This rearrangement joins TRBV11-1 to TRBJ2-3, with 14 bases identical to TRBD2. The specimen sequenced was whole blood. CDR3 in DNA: TGTGCCAGCAGTCATTACCCCGGGACTAGCGGGGGTGCAGATACGCAGTATTTT. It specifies CASSHYPGTSGGADTQYF.